This TCR beta chain originates from a study of blood T cell repertoires in COVID-19. CDR3 length: 14 amino acids. V was clipped by 5 bases and J by 8 bases; unmatched bases: 7. Germline assignment: CDR1 MDHEN and CDR2 SYDVKM. Measured with immunoSEQ multiplex PCR; TCRdb has only the in-frame clones, and not every one. Here the sample spans approximately 440,000 clones, 88% being singletons. The source of this sequence is a woman between 50 and 59 years old with COVID-19, enrolled during active disease. Sequenced input: peripheral blood. The chain has TRBV28 and TRBJ1-4; TRBD1 agrees at 8 bases. The CDR3 reads CASSAGGAQEKLFF. CDR3 nucleotide sequence: TGTGCCAGCAGTGCAGGGGGCGCCCAGGAAAAACTGTTTTTT.